The 28 T cell receptor beta chains reported below all come from one sample, sequenced in a study of vaccination and CD4 T cells after COVID-19. These TCRs are of unknown antigen specificity. The Oncomine TCR Beta short-read assay was applied to DNA of cultured CD4+ T cells. TCRdb reanalysed the PCR reads using MiXCR and keeps one entry per CDR3 protein. Of 16,000 or so distinct CDR3 sequences listed, 44% were seen once; the top ten hold roughly 6.6%. Stated treatment: approximately 10-day PBMC culture with coronavirus spike peptide pools or control peptides (ViraFEST assay). The specimen comprised CD4+ T cells from blood, cultured in vitro, sampled after SARS-CoV-2 vaccination. These receptors came from a human donor who had recovered from COVID-19.

This chain joins TRBV20-1 and TRBJ2-1, with a weak D call TRBD1 (5 bases). In germline, CDR1 is DFQATT, CDR2 SNEGSKA (reference sequence). The CDR3 covers 14 residues. The V gene lost 3 bases and the J gene lost 9 bases, with 18 bases spanning the gap. As DNA, the CDR3 is TGCAGTGCTAGGGATCTGGGGCGAAGCAGTGAGCAGTTCTTC. Its translation is CSARDLGRSSEQFF.

V and J are TRBV5-1 and TRBJ1-6; 9 bases agree with TRBD1. V lost 1 base, J lost 9 bases, and 17 bases stayed unmatched. The germline V gene encodes CDR1 SGHRS and CDR2 YFSETQ. This CDR3 is built from 19 residues. The chain's CDR3 is CASSLRPGTGWEAVSPLHF. CDR3 sequence (DNA): TGCGCCAGCAGCTTGCGTCCCGGGACAGGGTGGGAAGCCGTTTCACCCCTCCACTTT.

This clonotype was counted only a few times. The genes are TRBV5-4 and TRBJ2-6; no firm D call. Trimming pared 0 bases from V and 0 bases from J, leaving 4 bases between. Germline loops: CDR1 SGHNT, CDR2 YYREEE (reference sequence). There are 15 residues in the CDR3. The CDR3 here is CASSLDSSGANVLTF. CDR3 nucleotides: TGTGCCAGCAGCTTGGATAGCTCTGGGGCCAACGTCCTGACTTTC.

CDR3 DNA: TGTGCCAGCAGCTTATTTTCCGCGGGAGGTCCCTTTGGAGAGACCCAGTACTTC. Protein product: CASSLFSAGGPFGETQYF. The chain uses TRBV7-2 and TRBJ2-5; 8 bases are a match to TRBD2. Unmatched junction bases numbered 15, after V lost 2 bases and J lost 4 bases. Germline CDR1 SGHTA, CDR2 FQGNSA. The CDR3 loop spans 18 amino acids.

Only a few counts were recorded for this clonotype. This chain links TRBV2 with TRBJ1-4, with D perhaps TRBD1 (5 bases). Germline V CDR1 and CDR2: SNHLY, FYNNEI. Trimming took 6 bases from V and 13 from J, leaving 15 bases between them. The CDR3 has 12 residues. CDR3 amino acids: CASSLGQPALFF. As DNA, the CDR3 is TGTGCCAGCAGCCTCGGACAACCGGCACTGTTTTTT.

The table lists this clonotype with a few counts. The chain carries TRBV14 and TRBJ1-1; D may be TRBD1 (5 bases). Germline V gives CDR1 SGHDN, CDR2 FVKESK. This CDR3 has 15 residues. The V and J ends lost 4 bases and 4 bases respectively, with 16 bases between them. The CDR3 bases are TGTGCCAGCAGCCCAGACTTCCCGCAGGGCACTGAAGCTTTCTTT. Its translation: CASSPDFPQGTEAFF.

The chain carries TRBV9 and TRBJ1-2; 7 nucleotides line up with TRBD1. Germline V gene sequence: CDR1 SGDLS, CDR2 YYNGEE. CDR3 length: 13 amino acids. Trimming at V came to 4 bases and at J to 3 bases, leaving 3 bases not matched to a gene. Written as DNA, the CDR3 is TGTGCCAGCAGCCAGGGGGTGGACTATGGCTACACCTTC. It specifies CASSQGVDYGYTF.

The V gene is TRBV20-1, the J gene TRBJ1-2; D gene uncertain. Per the germline V gene, CDR1 is DFQATT and CDR2 is SNEGSKA (reference sequence). The CDR3 runs 10 residues. V lost 6 bases to trimming and J lost 6 bases, with 8 bases between them. The DNA for the CDR3 is TGCAGTGCCTTGCGGCATGGCTACACCTTC. Amino acid sequence: CSALRHGYTF.

The rearrangement uses TRBV9 and TRBJ2-6; D remains ambiguous. This CDR3 contains 14 residues. V was clipped by 8 bases and J by 3 bases, with 12 bases between them. The germline gives CDR1 SGDLS, CDR2 YYNGEE. Here the CDR3 DNA reads TGTGCCAGTATGAGTATTGGTGGGGCCAACGTCCTGACTTTC. The encoded protein is CASMSIGGANVLTF.

The chain recombines TRBV21-1 with TRBJ2-2; the D call in the table, TRBD2, was not verified against the DNA. TRBV21-1 is tagged as a pseudogene. The CDR3 sequence is 19 residues long. CDR3 residues: CASSKGGTRDRRRTGELFF. The CDR3 bases are TGTGCCAGCAGCAAAGGCGGCACCCGCGACCGTCGAAGGACCGGGGAGCTGTTTTTT.

This chain uses TRBV6-1 with TRBJ2-7; 9 bases fit TRBD1. The CDR3 spans 15 residues. CDR1 is MNHNS, CDR2 SASEGT, per germline. Trimming cost V 10 bases and J 1 base; bases outside gene matches: 11. CDR3 amino acids: CAIPQGAISSYEQYF. CDR3 DNA: TGTGCCATCCCACAGGGGGCCATATCTTCCTACGAGCAGTACTTC.

The V and J genes are TRBV12-3 or TRBV12-4 and TRBJ2-7, with D hard to call. The ends were cut back, 3 bases at V and 4 bases at J, with 7 bases in the middle. The CDR3 totals 12 residues. CDR3 DNA sequence: TGTGCCAGCAGTTTTTATCAATACGAGCAGTACTTC. It translates to CASSFYQYEQYF.

The rearrangement links TRBV20-1 to TRBJ1-1, with D tentatively TRBD1 (6 bases). Germline V gene sequence: CDR1 DFQATT, CDR2 SNEGSKA (reference sequence). Trimming cost V 3 bases and J 1 base, with 9 bases left between them. This CDR3 is built from 13 residues. CDR3 DNA sequence: TGCAGTGCTAGGGGGGCCGGGAACACTGAAGCTTTCTTT. It encodes CSARGAGNTEAFF.

The chain uses TRBV5-4 and TRBJ2-1; 11 bases match TRBD2. The ends lost 4 bases at V and 5 bases at J; junction bases unmatched: 11. Germline lookup yields CDR1 SGHNT and CDR2 YYREEE (reference sequence). The CDR3 totals 17 residues. CDR3 nucleotide sequence: TGTGCCAGCAGCATGCCTCTCGGGACTAGCGGAAACAATGAGCAGTTCTTC. Amino acid sequence: CASSMPLGTSGNNEQFF. The full variable domain, completed using reference TRBV5-4 and TRBJ2-1, is ETGVTQSPTHLIKTRGQQVTLRCSSQSGHNTVSWYQQALGQGPQFIFQYYREEENGRGNFPPRFSGLQFPNYSSELNVNALELDDSALYLCASSMPLGTSGNNEQFFGPGTRLTVL.

This sequence joins TRBV15 and TRBJ2-7; a weak D match, TRBD1 (6 bases). CDR3 length: 17 residues. Germline V CDR1 and CDR2: LNHNV, YYDKDF (reference sequence). V lost 3 bases and J 2 bases, leaving 20 bases between the germline ends. CDR3 sequence (DNA): TGTGCCACCAGCAGGAGGGGGTACGAGCGGATAACCTACGAGCAGTACTTC. As protein: CATSRRGYERITYEQYF.

This clonotype has only a few counts. The chain carries TRBV2 and TRBJ2-4; D not resolved. This CDR3 spans 16 amino acids. Germline lookup yields CDR1 SNHLY and CDR2 FYNNEI. Trimming left V 6 bases short and J 1 base short, with 16 bases between. The CDR3: CASSPTPLLAKNIQYF. The CDR3 DNA follows: TGTGCCAGCAGCCCTACTCCTTTACTTGCCAAAAACATTCAGTACTTC.

The V and J genes are TRBV20-1 and TRBJ1-2; no clear D gene. The CDR3 has 11 amino acids. V dropped 3 bases and J dropped 6 bases, with 8 bases sitting between them. CDR1 DFQATT and CDR2 SNEGSKA come from the germline V gene (reference sequence). The CDR3 DNA reads TGCAGTGCTAGTCGAGCCAATGGCTACACCTTC. The encoded protein is CSASRANGYTF.

The chain links TRBV7-9 to TRBJ2-3; no definite D call. V was trimmed by 1 base and J by 6 bases, leaving 5 bases between them. The CDR3 loop spans 12 amino acids. The germline CDR1 and CDR2 sequences are SEHNR and FQNEAQ (reference sequence). The chain's CDR3 is CASSLVGDTQYF. CDR3 coding DNA: TGTGCCAGCAGCTTAGTTGGGGATACGCAGTATTTT.

The chain employs TRBV19 and TRBJ1-4; the D gene is possibly TRBD1 (6 bases). Germline values: CDR1 LNHDA, CDR2 SQIVND (reference sequence). Trimming left V 7 bases short and J 7 bases short, with 19 bases between. The CDR3 contains 15 residues. CDR3 DNA sequence: TGTGCCAGTACCCATAGGACAGCTCGGAGTGAAAAACTGTTTTTT. This translates into CASTHRTARSEKLFF.

The CDR3 DNA sequence: TGTGCCAGCAGCTTGGACAGGGGTGGAGTAGGTGGGCAGTTCTTC. As protein: CASSLDRGGVGGQFF. This chain joins TRBV7-2 and TRBJ2-1, with 9 bases lining up with TRBD1. The germline gives CDR1 SGHTA, CDR2 FQGNSA. This CDR3 has 15 residues. V gave up 3 bases and J gave up 12 bases; unmatched junction bases: 12.

The CDR3 nucleotides are TGCAGTGCTAGAGATAGTGGGCAGGGCCACGTCGGGGAGCTGTTTTTT. It yields the protein CSARDSGQGHVGELFF. V and J are TRBV20-1 and TRBJ2-2; tentative D call: TRBD1 (5 bases). Trimming stripped 0 bases from V and 7 bases from J, with 18 bases between. This CDR3 spans 16 amino acids. Germline lookup yields CDR1 DFQATT and CDR2 SNEGSKA (reference sequence).

V and J are TRBV7-6 and TRBJ2-3; D is perhaps TRBD2 (6 bases). The V gene lost 1 base and the J gene lost 10 bases, with 15 bases spanning the gap. Germline values: CDR1 SGHVS, CDR2 FNYEAQ. The CDR3 sequence is 14 residues long. The CDR3 sequence is CASSLGPYGTPQYF. In DNA, the CDR3 is TGTGCCAGCAGCTTAGGTCCCTATGGGACTCCGCAGTATTTT.

A single count supports this clonotype. This CDR3 is CASSNTLLHEQYF. The CDR3 DNA follows: TGTGCCAGCAGCAATACTCTGCTGCACGAGCAGTACTTC. The V and J genes are TRBV6-1 and TRBJ2-7; D unresolved. The CDR3 contains 13 residues. The germline CDR1 and CDR2 sequences are MNHNS and SASEGT. Trimming cost V 6 bases and J 5 bases, with 14 bases left between them.

The chain combines TRBV19 with TRBJ1-5; D uncertain. The germline V gene encodes CDR1 LNHDA and CDR2 SQIVND (reference sequence). Trimming took off 4 bases at V and 3 bases at J, with 10 bases between the two ends. The CDR3 runs 14 residues. This CDR3 reads CASSTTRFNQPQHF. The CDR3 DNA reads as TGTGCCAGTAGTACCACAAGGTTCAATCAGCCCCAGCATTTT.

The chain carries TRBV18 and TRBJ1-5; 8 bases agree with TRBD1. CDR1 KGHSH and CDR2 LQKENI come from the germline V gene. Germline trimming cut 4 bases from V and 7 bases from J; bases unmatched to any gene: 6. This CDR3 contains 14 residues. CDR3 nucleotide sequence: TGTGCCAGCTCACGACAACAGGGGGACCAGCCCCAGCATTTT. Translating it yields CASSRQQGDQPQHF.

This clonotype occurred a few times. The chain combines TRBV29-1 with TRBJ2-3; 15 nucleotides align to TRBD2. Trimming cost V 4 bases and J 4 bases; bases outside gene matches: 0. Germline CDR1 is SQVTM and CDR2 is ANQGSEA. This CDR3 spans 14 amino acids. The CDR3 spells CSVGTSGRADTQYF. CDR3 nucleotide sequence: TGCAGCGTTGGGACTAGCGGGAGGGCAGATACGCAGTATTTT.

The V and J genes are TRBV19 and TRBJ2-5, with 11 bases that match TRBD2. The CDR3 consists of 17 residues. Germline V gene data show CDR1 as LNHDA and CDR2 as SQIVND (reference sequence). V lost 9 bases, J lost 1 base, and 13 bases stayed unmatched. The CDR3 sequence: CASAIGGLAGLQETQYF. The CDR3 DNA reads as TGTGCCAGCGCTATCGGCGGACTAGCGGGTCTCCAAGAGACCCAGTACTTC.

V and J are TRBV7-3 and TRBJ1-3, with D perhaps matching TRBD1 (5 bases). The V gene lost 5 bases and the J gene lost 2 bases, with 22 bases spanning the gap. The germline CDR1 and CDR2 sequences are SGHTA and FQGTGA. The CDR3 covers 18 residues. The CDR3 sequence: CASSPLRSPLGAGNTIYF. CDR3 bases: TGTGCCAGCAGCCCCCTAAGGTCCCCGTTAGGGGCTGGAAACACCATATATTTT.